The entry below describes one T cell receptor beta chain. Its cognate antigen is unknown. These data belong to a study of cytomegalovirus exposure and HLA in healthy donors. Points from the study as a whole: In an earlier analysis, most TCR beta V segments were productive about 87% or about 30% of the time.

PCR primers comprised 60 Vbeta and 13 Jbeta primers. The assay was immunoSEQ multiplex PCR, and TCRdb's table has in-frame clones only and misses some. The sample totals fewer than 85,000 clones; its top ten clones hold roughly 4.7%. CDR1 and CDR2 (germline): SGHTA, FQGNSA. Losses at the gene ends were 4 bases for V and 9 bases for J; bases not matched to a gene: 2. This CDR3 contains 13 residues. The gene calls are TRBV7-2 and TRBJ2-5, with 13 bases aligning to TRBD2. Input material: PBMCs. The receptor was isolated from a middle-aged woman in good health and CMV-seropositive. The CDR3 coding sequence is TGTGCCAGCAGCTCAACTAGCGGGGGGGCCCAGTACTTC. It yields the protein CASSSTSGGAQYF.